The present entry profiles one TCR beta chain with its context. The sample belongs to a study of blood T cell repertoires in COVID-19. There are 15 residues in the CDR3. Assay: immunoSEQ multiplex PCR; the TCRdb copy retains only in-frame clones and omits some. The sample shows over 120,000 clones, about 80% of them seen only once. The source material was peripheral blood. V gene TRBV21-1 combines with J gene TRBJ1-4; the table's D call, TRBD1, was not checked against the DNA. TRBV21-1 is classified as a pseudogene. The sequence was collected from a human donor in a cohort sampled during active COVID-19. CDR3 in amino acids: CASSKIPRGDEKLFF. The CDR3 bases are TGTGCCAGCAGCAAAATACCCAGGGGAGATGAAAAACTGTTTTTT.